Included here is one T cell receptor (beta chain) sequence, with context. What it binds is unknown. This entry is derived from a study of T cells expressing NK-cell markers. The TCR beta cDNA came from 5'RACE template switching with UMIs. For each CDR3 protein, TCRdb gives one entry from its re-call of the 5' RACE reads, without DNA. Its clone listing holds approximately 170,000 distinct CDR3 sequences. Study-wide results and caveats: Expanded clones of NKG2C+ T cells had an unclear HCMV specificity. Also leading the CD3+CD56-NKG2C+ fraction in a handful of donors were these clonotypes. Of the CD8+ T cell pool in 6 or 7 donors, about 1.0-7.0% was accounted for by dominant NKG2C+ clonotypes.

Per germline, CDR1 SGHVS and CDR2 FNYEAQ. This CDR3 has 17 residues. This sequence originates from a man between 18 and 69 years old in good health. The chain recombines TRBV7-6 with TRBJ1-6. The sequenced sample was blood T cells: a sorted CD56 or NKG2C T cell subset, CD4+ or CD8+ T cells, or bulk PBMC T cells (not recorded which). This CDR3 reads CASSLAQTLKGDSPLHF.